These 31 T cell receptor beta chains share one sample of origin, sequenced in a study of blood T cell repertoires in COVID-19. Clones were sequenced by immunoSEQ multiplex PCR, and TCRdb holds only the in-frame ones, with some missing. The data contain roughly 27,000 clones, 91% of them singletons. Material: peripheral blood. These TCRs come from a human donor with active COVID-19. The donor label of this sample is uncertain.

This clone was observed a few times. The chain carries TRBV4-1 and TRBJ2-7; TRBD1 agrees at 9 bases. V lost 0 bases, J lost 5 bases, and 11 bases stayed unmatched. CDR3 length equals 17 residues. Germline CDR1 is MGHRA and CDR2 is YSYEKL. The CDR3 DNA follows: TGCGCCAGCAGCCAAGACAGCCCCGGACAGGGGAACCACGAGCAGTACTTC. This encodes CASSQDSPGQGNHEQYF.

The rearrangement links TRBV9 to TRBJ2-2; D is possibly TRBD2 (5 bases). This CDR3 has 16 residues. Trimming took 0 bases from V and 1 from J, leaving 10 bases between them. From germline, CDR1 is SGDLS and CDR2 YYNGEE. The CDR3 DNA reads TGTGCCAGCAGCGTAGCTTCCGGGGTGAACACCGGGGAGCTGTTTTTT. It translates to CASSVASGVNTGELFF.

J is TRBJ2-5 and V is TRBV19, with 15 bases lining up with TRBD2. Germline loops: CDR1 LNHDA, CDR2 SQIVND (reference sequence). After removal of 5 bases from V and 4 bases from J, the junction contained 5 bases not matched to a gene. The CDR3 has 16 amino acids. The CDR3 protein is CASSAGLAGGRETQYF. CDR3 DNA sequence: TGTGCCAGTAGTGCGGGACTAGCGGGGGGAAGAGAGACCCAGTACTTC.

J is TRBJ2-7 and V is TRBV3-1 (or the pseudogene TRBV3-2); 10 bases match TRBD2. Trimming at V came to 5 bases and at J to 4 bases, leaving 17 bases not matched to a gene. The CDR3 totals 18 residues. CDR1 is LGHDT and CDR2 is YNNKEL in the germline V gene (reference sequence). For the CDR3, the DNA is TGTGCCAGCAGCTCCCGATCGACTAGCGGGCCACCCTATTACGAGCAGTACTTC. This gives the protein CASSSRSTSGPPYYEQYF.

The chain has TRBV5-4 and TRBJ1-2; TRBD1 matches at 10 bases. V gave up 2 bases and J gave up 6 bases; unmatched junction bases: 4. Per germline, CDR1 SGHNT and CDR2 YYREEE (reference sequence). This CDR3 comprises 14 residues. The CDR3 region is CASSFNGQGDGYTF. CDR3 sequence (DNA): TGTGCCAGCAGCTTTAACGGACAGGGGGATGGCTACACCTTC.

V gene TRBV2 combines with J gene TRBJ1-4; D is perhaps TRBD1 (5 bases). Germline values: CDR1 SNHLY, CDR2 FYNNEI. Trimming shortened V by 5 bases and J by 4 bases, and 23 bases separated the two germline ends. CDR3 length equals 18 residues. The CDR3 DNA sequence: TGTGCCAGCAGTTTTAATAGTGAAATGGGGCTTGGTAATGAAAAACTGTTTTTT. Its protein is CASSFNSEMGLGNEKLFF.

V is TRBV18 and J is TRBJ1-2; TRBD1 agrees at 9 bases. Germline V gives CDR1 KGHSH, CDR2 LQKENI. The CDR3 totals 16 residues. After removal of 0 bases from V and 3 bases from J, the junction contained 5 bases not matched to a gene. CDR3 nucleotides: TGTGCCAGCTCACCACCGGGGACAGGGTTGGACTATGGCTACACCTTC. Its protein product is CASSPPGTGLDYGYTF.

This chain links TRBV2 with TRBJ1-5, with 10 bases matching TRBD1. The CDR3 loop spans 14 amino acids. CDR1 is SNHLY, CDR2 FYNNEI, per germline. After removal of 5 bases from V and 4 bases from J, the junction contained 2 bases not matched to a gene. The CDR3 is CASSWGQGNQPQHF. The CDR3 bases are TGTGCCAGCAGTTGGGGACAGGGGAATCAGCCCCAGCATTTT.

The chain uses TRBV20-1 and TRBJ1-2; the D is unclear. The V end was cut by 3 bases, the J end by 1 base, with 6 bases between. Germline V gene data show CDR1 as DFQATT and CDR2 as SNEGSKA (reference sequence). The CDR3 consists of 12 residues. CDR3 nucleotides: TGCAGTGCTAGTAGCCTTAACTATGGCTACACCTTC. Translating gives CSASSLNYGYTF.

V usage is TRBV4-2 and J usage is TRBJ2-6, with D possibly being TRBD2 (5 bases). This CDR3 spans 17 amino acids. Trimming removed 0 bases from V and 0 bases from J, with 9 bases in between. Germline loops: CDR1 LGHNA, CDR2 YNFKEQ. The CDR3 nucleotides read TGTGCCAGCAGCCAAGATTTCCGGGACTCTGGGGCCAACGTCCTGACTTTC. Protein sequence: CASSQDFRDSGANVLTF.

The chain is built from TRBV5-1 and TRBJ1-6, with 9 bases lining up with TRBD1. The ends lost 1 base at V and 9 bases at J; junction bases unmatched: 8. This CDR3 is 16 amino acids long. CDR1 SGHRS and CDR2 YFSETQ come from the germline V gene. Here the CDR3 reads CASSLQEGTGLSPLHF. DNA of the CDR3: TGCGCCAGCAGCTTGCAGGAGGGGACAGGGCTTTCACCCCTCCACTTT.

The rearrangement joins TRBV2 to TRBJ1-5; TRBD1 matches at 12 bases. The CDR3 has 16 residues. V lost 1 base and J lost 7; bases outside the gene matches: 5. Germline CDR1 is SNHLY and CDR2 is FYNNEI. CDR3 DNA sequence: TGTGCCAGCAGTGAAGGACCGGGACAGGGGGCACAGCCCCAGCATTTT. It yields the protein CASSEGPGQGAQPQHF.

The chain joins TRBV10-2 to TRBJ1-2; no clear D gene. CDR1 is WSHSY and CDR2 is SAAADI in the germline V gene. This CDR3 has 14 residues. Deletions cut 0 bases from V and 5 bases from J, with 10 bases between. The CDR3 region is CASSESMADYGYTF. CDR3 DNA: TGCGCCAGCAGTGAGTCGATGGCAGATTATGGCTACACCTTC.

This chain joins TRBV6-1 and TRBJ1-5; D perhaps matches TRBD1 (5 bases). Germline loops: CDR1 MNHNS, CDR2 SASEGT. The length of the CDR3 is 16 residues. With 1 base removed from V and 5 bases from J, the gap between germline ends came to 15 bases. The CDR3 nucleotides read TGTGCCAGCAGTGAAGTTAAGGGGCCCCTCGATCAGCCCCAGCATTTT. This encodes CASSEVKGPLDQPQHF.

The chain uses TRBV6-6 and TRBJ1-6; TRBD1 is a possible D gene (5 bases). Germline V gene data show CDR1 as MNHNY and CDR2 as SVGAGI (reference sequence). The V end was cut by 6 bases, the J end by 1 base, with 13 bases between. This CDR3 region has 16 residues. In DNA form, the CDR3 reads TGTGCCAGCAGGTTAGCTGGGGGGTCCTATAATTCACCCCTCCACTTT. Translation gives CASRLAGGSYNSPLHF.

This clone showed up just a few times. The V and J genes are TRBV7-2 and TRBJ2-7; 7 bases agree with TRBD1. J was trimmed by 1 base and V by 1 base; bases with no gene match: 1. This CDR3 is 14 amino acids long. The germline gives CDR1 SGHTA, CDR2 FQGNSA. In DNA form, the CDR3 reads TGTGCCAGCAGCTTAGTGACAGGGTCCTACGAGCAGTACTTC. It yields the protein CASSLVTGSYEQYF.

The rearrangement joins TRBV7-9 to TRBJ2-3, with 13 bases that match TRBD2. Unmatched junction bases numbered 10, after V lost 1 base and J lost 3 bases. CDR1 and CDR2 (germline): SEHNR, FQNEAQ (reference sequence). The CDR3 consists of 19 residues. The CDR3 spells CASSLGTSGRIGNTDTQYF. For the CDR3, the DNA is TGTGCCAGCAGCTTAGGGACTAGCGGGAGAATCGGAAATACAGATACGCAGTATTTT.

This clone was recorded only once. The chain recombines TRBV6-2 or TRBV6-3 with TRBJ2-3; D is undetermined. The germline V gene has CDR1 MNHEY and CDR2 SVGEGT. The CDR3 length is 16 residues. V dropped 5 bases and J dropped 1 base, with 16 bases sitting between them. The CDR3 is CASSPGEWAGTDTQYF. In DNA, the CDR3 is TGTGCCAGCAGTCCCGGTGAGTGGGCCGGCACAGATACGCAGTATTTT.

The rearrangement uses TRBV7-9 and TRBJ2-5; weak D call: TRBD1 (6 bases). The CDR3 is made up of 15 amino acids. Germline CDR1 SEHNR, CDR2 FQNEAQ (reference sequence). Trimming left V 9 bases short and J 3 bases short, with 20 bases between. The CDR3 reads CASGQQGGTEETQYF. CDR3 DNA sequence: TGTGCCAGTGGGCAACAGGGCGGAACAGAAGAGACCCAGTACTTC.

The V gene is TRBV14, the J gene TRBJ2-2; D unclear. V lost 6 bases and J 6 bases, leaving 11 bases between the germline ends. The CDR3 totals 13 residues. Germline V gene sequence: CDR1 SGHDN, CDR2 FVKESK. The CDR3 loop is CASRRNVPGELFF. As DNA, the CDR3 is TGTGCCAGCAGGCGCAACGTCCCCGGGGAGCTGTTTTTT. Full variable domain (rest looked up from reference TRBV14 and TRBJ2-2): EAGVTQFPSHSVIEKGQTVTLRCDPISGHDNLYWYRRVMGKEIKFLLHFVKESKQDESGMPNNRFLAERTGGTYSTLKVQPAELEDSGVYFCASRRNVPGELFFGEGSRLTVL.

The CDR3 loop is CASGDRAGSAHGHNEQFF. The CDR3 bases are TGTGCCAGCGGGGACAGGGCGGGCAGTGCACACGGGCACAATGAGCAGTTCTTC. The chain links TRBV19 to TRBJ2-1, with TRBD1 matching over 9 bases. The CDR3 runs 18 residues. With V trimmed by 9 bases and J by 5 bases, 20 bases remained unmatched. Germline V gives CDR1 LNHDA, CDR2 SQIVND (reference sequence).

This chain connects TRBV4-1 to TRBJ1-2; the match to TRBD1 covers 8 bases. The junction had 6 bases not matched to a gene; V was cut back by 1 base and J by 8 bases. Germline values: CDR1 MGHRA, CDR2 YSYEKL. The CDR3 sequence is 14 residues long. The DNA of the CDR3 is TGCGCCAGCAGCCAAGGACAGGGGCTATTAGGCTACACCTTC. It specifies CASSQGQGLLGYTF.

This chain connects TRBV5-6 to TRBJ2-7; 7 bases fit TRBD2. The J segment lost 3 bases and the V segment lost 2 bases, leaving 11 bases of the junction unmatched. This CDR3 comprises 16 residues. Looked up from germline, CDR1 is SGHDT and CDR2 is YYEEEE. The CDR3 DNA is TGTGCCAGCAGCTTCCCCAGGAGCGGGACCTTCTACGAGCAGTACTTC. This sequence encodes CASSFPRSGTFYEQYF.

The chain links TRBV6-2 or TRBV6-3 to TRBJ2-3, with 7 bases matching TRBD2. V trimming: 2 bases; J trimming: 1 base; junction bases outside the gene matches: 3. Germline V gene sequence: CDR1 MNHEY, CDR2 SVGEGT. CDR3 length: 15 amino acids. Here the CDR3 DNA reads TGTGCCAGCAGTTACGTGGGGGGGGGCACAGATACGCAGTATTTT. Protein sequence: CASSYVGGGTDTQYF.

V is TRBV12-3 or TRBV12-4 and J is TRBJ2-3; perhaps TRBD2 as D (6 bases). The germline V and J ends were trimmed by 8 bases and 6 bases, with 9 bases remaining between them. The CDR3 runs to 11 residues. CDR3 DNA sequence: TGTGCCAGCGGGGACTCCGATACGCAGTATTTT. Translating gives CASGDSDTQYF.

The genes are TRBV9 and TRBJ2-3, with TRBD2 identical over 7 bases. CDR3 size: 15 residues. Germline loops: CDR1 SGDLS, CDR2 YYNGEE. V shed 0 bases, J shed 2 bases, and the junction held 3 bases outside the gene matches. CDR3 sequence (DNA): TGTGCCAGCAGCGTAGCGGGGGGATTCACAGATACGCAGTATTTT. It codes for CASSVAGGFTDTQYF.

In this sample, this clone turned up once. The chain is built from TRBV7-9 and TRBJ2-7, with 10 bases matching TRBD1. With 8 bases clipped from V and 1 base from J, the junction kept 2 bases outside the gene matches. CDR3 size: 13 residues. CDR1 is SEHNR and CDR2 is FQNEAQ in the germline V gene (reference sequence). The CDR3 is CASRQGASYEQYF. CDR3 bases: TGTGCCAGCCGACAGGGGGCTTCCTACGAGCAGTACTTC.

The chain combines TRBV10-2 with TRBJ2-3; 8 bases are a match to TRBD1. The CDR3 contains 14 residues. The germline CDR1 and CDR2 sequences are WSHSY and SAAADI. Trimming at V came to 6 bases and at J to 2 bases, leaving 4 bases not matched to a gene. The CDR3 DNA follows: TGCGCCAGCAGCAGGGGGCCCCCCACAGATACGCAGTATTTT. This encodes CASSRGPPTDTQYF.

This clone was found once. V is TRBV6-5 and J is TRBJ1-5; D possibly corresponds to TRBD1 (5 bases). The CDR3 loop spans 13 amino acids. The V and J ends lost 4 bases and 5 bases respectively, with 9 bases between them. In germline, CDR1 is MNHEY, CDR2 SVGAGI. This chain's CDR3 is CASSSGGDQPQHF. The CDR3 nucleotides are TGTGCCAGCAGTTCTGGGGGGGATCAGCCCCAGCATTTT.

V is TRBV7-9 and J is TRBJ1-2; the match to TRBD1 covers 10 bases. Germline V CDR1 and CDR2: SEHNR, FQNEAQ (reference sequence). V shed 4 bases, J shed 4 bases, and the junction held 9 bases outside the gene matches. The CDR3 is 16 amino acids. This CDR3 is CASSSRGDRGVYGYTF. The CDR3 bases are TGTGCCAGCAGCTCCAGGGGGGACAGGGGCGTCTATGGCTACACCTTC.

The CDR3 reads CASSRGLSSEQYF. CDR3 nucleotides: TGTGCCAGCAGCCGGGGACTGTCTAGCGAGCAGTACTTC. The chain is built from TRBV6-2 or TRBV6-3 and TRBJ2-7; D is perhaps TRBD2 (6 bases). Germline lookup yields CDR1 MNHEY and CDR2 SVGEGT. The CDR3 is 13 residues long. With 6 bases removed from V and 6 bases from J, the gap between germline ends came to 15 bases.